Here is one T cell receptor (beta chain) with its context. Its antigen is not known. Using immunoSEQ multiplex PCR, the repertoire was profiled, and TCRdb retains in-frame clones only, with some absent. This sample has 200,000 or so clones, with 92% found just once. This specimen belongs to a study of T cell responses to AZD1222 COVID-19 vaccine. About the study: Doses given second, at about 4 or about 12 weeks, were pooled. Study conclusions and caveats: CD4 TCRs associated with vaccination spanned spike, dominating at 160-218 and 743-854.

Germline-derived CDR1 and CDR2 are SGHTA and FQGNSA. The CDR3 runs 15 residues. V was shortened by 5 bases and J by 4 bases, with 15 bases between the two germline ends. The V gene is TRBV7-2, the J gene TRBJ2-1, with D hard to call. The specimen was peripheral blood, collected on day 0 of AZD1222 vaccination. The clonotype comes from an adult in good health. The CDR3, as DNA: TGTGCCAGCAGCCTCTCCGGAGTCCCTTACAATGAGCAGTTCTTC. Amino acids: CASSLSGVPYNEQFF.